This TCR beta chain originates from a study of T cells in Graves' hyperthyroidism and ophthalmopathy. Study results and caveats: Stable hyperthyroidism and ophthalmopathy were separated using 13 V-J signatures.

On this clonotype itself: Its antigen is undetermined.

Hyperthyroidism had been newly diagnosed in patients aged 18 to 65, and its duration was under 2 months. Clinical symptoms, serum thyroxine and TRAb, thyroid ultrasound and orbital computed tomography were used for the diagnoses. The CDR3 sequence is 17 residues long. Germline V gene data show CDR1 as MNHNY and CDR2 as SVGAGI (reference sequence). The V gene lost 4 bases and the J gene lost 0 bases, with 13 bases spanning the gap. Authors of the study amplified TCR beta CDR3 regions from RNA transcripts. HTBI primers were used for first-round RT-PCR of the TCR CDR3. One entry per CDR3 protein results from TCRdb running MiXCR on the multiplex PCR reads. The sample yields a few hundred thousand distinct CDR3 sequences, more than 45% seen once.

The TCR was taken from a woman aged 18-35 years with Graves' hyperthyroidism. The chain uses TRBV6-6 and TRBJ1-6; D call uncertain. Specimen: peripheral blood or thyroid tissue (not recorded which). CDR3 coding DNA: TGTGCCAGCAGTTTTGGGCCGACGAGCTCCTATAATTCACCCCTCCACTTT. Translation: CASSFGPTSSYNSPLHF.